These 23 T cell receptor beta chains were sequenced from one sample in a study of blood T cell repertoires in COVID-19. Assay: immunoSEQ multiplex PCR; the TCRdb copy retains only in-frame clones and omits some. The sample records around 450,000 clones, around nine tenths being singletons. Sequencing was performed on PBMCs or T cells enriched from blood (not recorded which). These receptors were obtained from a woman under 30 with acute COVID-19.

There are a few counts of this clone. The chain carries TRBV12-3 or TRBV12-4 and TRBJ1-1; no reliable D call. The CDR3 runs 12 residues. V was clipped by 3 bases and J by 3 bases, with 5 bases between them. CDR3 in DNA: TGTGCCAGCAGTTTCGGGGACACTGAAGCTTTCTTT. Its protein is CASSFGDTEAFF.

The chain is built from TRBV6-4 and TRBJ2-3; tentatively, D is TRBD2 (5 bases). CDR3 size: 12 residues. In germline, CDR1 is MRHNA, CDR2 SNTAGT. Trimming took 4 bases from V and 5 from J, leaving 7 bases between them. The CDR3 spells CASSAEGDTQYF. CDR3 nucleotide sequence: TGTGCCAGCAGTGCAGAGGGAGATACGCAGTATTTT.

This clone was seen only once. The gene calls are TRBV4-3 and TRBJ2-5; TRBD2 might be the D (6 bases). The V end was cut by 0 bases, the J end by 5 bases, with 13 bases between. The V gene's germline CDR1 is LGHNA and CDR2 YSLEER. The length of the CDR3 is 15 residues. The CDR3 sequence is CASSQDSRGDETQYF. The CDR3 nucleotides are TGCGCCAGCAGCCAAGACTCGCGCGGGGACGAGACCCAGTACTTC.

The genes are TRBV7-2 and TRBJ1-3; 7 bases agree with TRBD1. This CDR3 comprises 15 residues. The J segment lost 1 base and the V segment lost 2 bases, leaving 2 bases of the junction unmatched. Germline V lookup: CDR1 SGHTA, CDR2 FQGNSA. The CDR3 region has the DNA TGTGCCAGCAGCTTACAGGGGGGTTCTGGAAACACCATATATTTT. It translates to CASSLQGGSGNTIYF.

The gene calls are TRBV6-5 and TRBJ1-4; the D is unclear. Looked up from germline, CDR1 is MNHEY and CDR2 is SVGAGI. The V and J ends lost 2 bases and 2 bases respectively, with 9 bases between them. The CDR3 runs to 15 residues. The CDR3 reads CASSYAGLTNEKLFF. CDR3 in DNA: TGTGCCAGCAGTTACGCGGGGTTGACTAATGAAAAACTGTTTTTT.

This clone was counted between two and nine times. This specimen includes other DNA sequences encoding the same CDR3. V usage is TRBV4-1 and J usage is TRBJ1-4; 10 bases align to TRBD1. The CDR3 is 16 residues long. The germline gives CDR1 MGHRA, CDR2 YSYEKL. Unmatched junction bases numbered 5, after V lost 4 bases and J lost 3 bases. CDR3 nucleotide sequence: TGCGCCAGCAGCCTTGACAGGGGGCGGGCTAATGAAAAACTGTTTTTT. As protein: CASSLDRGRANEKLFF.

The chain recombines TRBV11-2 with TRBJ2-7; 9 nucleotides match TRBD2. The J segment lost 6 bases and the V segment lost 5 bases, leaving 11 bases of the junction unmatched. The CDR3 covers 15 residues. The germline V gene has CDR1 SGHAT and CDR2 FQNNGV. CDR3 bases: TGTGCCAGCAGCCTCCTTAGCGGGAGCTTGGGCGAGCAGTACTTC. Translation gives CASSLLSGSLGEQYF.

V gene TRBV4-1 combines with J gene TRBJ1-4; 7 bases are a match to TRBD1. This CDR3 is built from 16 residues. The V gene end was trimmed by 3 bases and the J gene end by 10 bases; junction bases not matched to a gene: 14. Looked up from germline, CDR1 is MGHRA and CDR2 is YSYEKL. In DNA form, the CDR3 reads TGCGCCAGCAGCCAGTCTGACAGGGCGATTGTTGGAAAACTGTTTTTT. It yields the protein CASSQSDRAIVGKLFF.

The chain couples TRBV29-1 to TRBJ1-2; unclear D gene. V lost 3 bases to trimming and J lost 4 bases, with 12 bases between them. Germline V gives CDR1 SQVTM, CDR2 ANQGSEA. This CDR3 spans 13 amino acids. As DNA, the CDR3 is TGCAGCGTTGAGTTTACAGTAGGCTATGGCTACACCTTC. Its translation is CSVEFTVGYGYTF.

The rearrangement joins TRBV7-2 to TRBJ2-7; TRBD1 matches 8 bases. From germline, CDR1 is SGHTA and CDR2 FQGNSA. The CDR3 consists of 15 residues. With V trimmed by 5 bases and J by 1 base, 7 bases remained unmatched. In DNA form, the CDR3 reads TGTGCCAGCAGCGTTGGACAGGGCTTGTCCTACGAGCAGTACTTC. It yields the protein CASSVGQGLSYEQYF.

This clone came up once. The rearrangement links TRBV19 to TRBJ2-7, with D possibly being TRBD2 (6 bases). Germline-derived CDR1 and CDR2 are LNHDA and SQIVND (reference sequence). The ends were cut back, 5 bases at V and 5 bases at J, with 16 bases in the middle. This CDR3 region has 14 residues. This chain's CDR3 is CASSPRDLTDEQYF. CDR3 DNA sequence: TGTGCCAGTAGTCCAAGGGACTTAACCGACGAGCAGTACTTC.

As concerns this clone: Other DNA sequences in the same sample also yield this CDR3. The genes are TRBV11-2 and TRBJ2-7, with D possibly matching TRBD2 (6 bases). Trimming removed 1 base at V and 3 bases at J, with 7 bases between. The CDR3 spans 13 residues. Germline lookup yields CDR1 SGHAT and CDR2 FQNNGV. CDR3 DNA sequence: TGTGCCAGCAGCTTAGCGGGGGACTACGAGCAGTACTTC. This translates into CASSLAGDYEQYF.

The chain combines TRBV12-5 with TRBJ2-1; TRBD1 is a possible D gene (5 bases). Trimming took 1 base from V and 6 from J, leaving 10 bases between them. This CDR3 contains 14 residues. Germline V gene sequence: CDR1 LGHNT, CDR2 FRNRAP. This CDR3 reads CASGLGRQLNEQFF. CDR3 coding DNA: TGTGCTAGTGGTTTGGGTCGACAGCTCAATGAGCAGTTCTTC. The whole variable domain, filled in from reference TRBV12-5 and TRBJ2-1, reads DARVTQTPRHKVTEMGQEVTMRCQPILGHNTVFWYRQTMMQGLELLAYFRNRAPLDDSGMPKDRFSAEMPDATLATLKIQPSEPRDSAVYFCASGLGRQLNEQFFGPGTRLTVL.

V and J are TRBV15 and TRBJ2-2; 14 bases map to TRBD2. CDR1 LNHNV and CDR2 YYDKDF come from the germline V gene (reference sequence). The V and J ends lost 1 base and 4 bases, in that order; junction bases with no gene match: 11. This CDR3 is built from 20 residues. The CDR3 here is CATSRARPGLAGVPTGELFF. The CDR3 bases are TGTGCCACCAGCAGAGCACGACCGGGACTAGCGGGAGTCCCCACCGGGGAGCTGTTTTTT.

The V gene is TRBV3-1 (or the pseudogene TRBV3-2), the J gene TRBJ1-1, with 8 bases lining up with TRBD1. Germline V gene sequence: CDR1 LGHDT, CDR2 YNNKEL (reference sequence). V was clipped by 6 bases and J by 3 bases; unmatched bases: 3. The CDR3 spans 13 residues. The DNA of the CDR3 is TGTGCCAGCAGAGAGGGACAGGACACTGAAGCTTTCTTT. It translates to CASREGQDTEAFF.

The chain couples TRBV7-2 to TRBJ2-5; TRBD2 might be the D (5 bases). From germline, CDR1 is SGHTA and CDR2 FQGNSA. The CDR3 spans 15 residues. The V end lost 0 bases, the J end lost 4 bases, and 12 bases lay between the germline ends. The CDR3: CASSLAGLKGETQYF. CDR3 bases: TGTGCCAGCAGCTTAGCTGGACTGAAGGGAGAGACCCAGTACTTC.

This chain joins TRBV16 and TRBJ1-2, with D possibly matching TRBD1 (6 bases). The V end was cut by 0 bases, the J end by 0 bases, with 8 bases between. The V gene's germline CDR1 is KGHSY and CDR2 FQNENV. This CDR3 comprises 15 residues. Written as DNA, the CDR3 is TGTGCCAGCAGCCAATCCAGGGGAGCTAACTATGGCTACACCTTC. As protein: CASSQSRGANYGYTF.

The V call is TRBV7-9, the J call TRBJ1-1; no reliable D call. V lost 2 bases and J lost 6, with 10 bases in between. Germline values: CDR1 SEHNR, CDR2 FQNEAQ (reference sequence). The CDR3 is made up of 13 amino acids. The CDR3, as DNA: TGTGCCAGCAGCTTAAAGGAGACGCCTGAAGCTTTCTTT. Its translation: CASSLKETPEAFF.

This chain links TRBV21-1 with TRBJ1-5. TRBV21-1 is listed as a pseudogene. CDR3 size: 16 residues. The chain's CDR3 is CASSKSSGKGNQPQHF. CDR3 coding DNA: TGTGCCAGCAGCAAATCAAGCGGGAAGGGCAATCAGCCCCAGCATTTT.

The V call is TRBV28, the J call TRBJ1-2; 9 bases line up with TRBD1. V gave up 3 bases and J gave up 10 bases; unmatched junction bases: 9. The germline V gene has CDR1 MDHEN and CDR2 SYDVKM. The CDR3 loop spans 14 amino acids. The CDR3 coding sequence is TGTGCCAGCAGTTTTATCCGGGACAGGGACAACTACACCTTC. Protein product: CASSFIRDRDNYTF.

This clone showed up just once. This chain connects TRBV4-3 to TRBJ1-4; TRBD1 aligns across 7 bases. Germline V gene sequence: CDR1 LGHNA, CDR2 YSLEER. CDR3 length equals 15 residues. Trimming removed 2 bases from V and 5 bases from J; junction bases left unmatched: 5. CDR3 coding DNA: TGCGCCAGCAGCCAATTGACAGGGAGGAATGAAAAACTGTTTTTT. Protein: CASSQLTGRNEKLFF.

J is TRBJ2-2 and V is TRBV28; 10 nucleotides agree with TRBD2. The CDR3 consists of 16 residues. Per germline, CDR1 MDHEN and CDR2 SYDVKM. The V gene end was trimmed by 7 bases and the J gene end by 0 bases; junction bases not matched to a gene: 5. CDR3 residues: CASNQREGPNTGELFF. The CDR3 nucleotides are TGTGCCAGCAACCAGCGGGAGGGCCCGAACACCGGGGAGCTGTTTTTT.

The chain employs TRBV6-4 and TRBJ1-6; 7 positions agree with TRBD1. With V trimmed by 7 bases and J by 6 bases, 6 bases remained unmatched. This CDR3 is 14 amino acids long. CDR1 and CDR2 from the germline V gene are MRHNA and SNTAGT. The CDR3 sequence: CASKAGTANSPLHF. DNA for the CDR3: TGTGCCAGCAAGGCGGGGACAGCTAATTCACCCCTCCACTTT.